These T cell receptor beta chains were read from a single sample in a study of T cell repertoires in cytomegalovirus infection. MiXCR, applied by TCRdb to the reads, yields one record per CDR3 protein. The sample contains about 360,000 distinct CDR3 sequences, about 35% of which appear only once. No antigen has been identified for these receptors. The sequences come from cultured PBMCs, collected from culture after CMV antigen stimulation. These TCRs come from a human donor in good health (CMV status not recorded). Some clones in this sample may be carry-over from other donors' samples. CDR3s include the opening cysteine and the closing phenylalanine or tryptophan. Fields, in order: V gene, D gene, clone size, J gene, CDR3 protein, CDR3 DNA. A D gene is named only where the DNA matches it firmly. The size entry is marked missing in some rows and otherwise reads once, few, many or a size class.

>TRBV28|-|-|TRBJ2-3
CASSLSGNSDTQYF
TGTGCCAGCAGTTTATCTGGCAATTCAGATACGCAGTATTTT
>TRBV7-2|-|-|TRBJ2-7
CASGDYSPYEQYF
TGTGCCAGCGGTGACTACTCTCCCTACGAGCAGTACTTC
>TRBV27|-|many|TRBJ1-1
CASSLRGSTEAFF
TGTGCCAGCAGTTTACGGGGGTCCACTGAAGCTTTCTTT
>TRBV7-8|TRBD2|once|TRBJ2-1
CASSYRDYRSGNEQFF
TGTGCCAGCAGCTATAGGGACTACCGATCCGGCAATGAGCAGTTCTTC
>TRBV19|-|few|TRBJ1-5
CASSMSRTADQPQHF
TGTGCCAGTAGCATGAGTAGGACAGCCGATCAGCCCCAGCATTTT
>TRBV7-6|TRBD1|-|TRBJ1-6
CASSLGTGGEGSPLHF
TGTGCCAGCAGCTTAGGGACAGGGGGCGAAGGTTCACCCCTCCACTTT
>TRBV7-2|TRBD1|many|TRBJ1-2
CASSWGDRVVTFSYGYTF
TGTGCCAGCAGCTGGGGAGACAGGGTTGTCACTTTCTCCTATGGCTACACCTTC
>TRBV7-2|-|few|TRBJ2-2
CASSGRGPPNTGELFF
TGTGCCAGCAGCGGACGGGGACCACCGAACACCGGGGAGCTGTTTTTT
>TRBV6-1|TRBD2|few|TRBJ2-5
CATRGGRAMETQYF
TGTGCCACCAGGGGCGGGAGGGCCATGGAGACCCAGTACTTC
>TRBV10-3|TRBD2|-|TRBJ2-1
CAISQRTSGRIYNEQFF
TGTGCCATCAGTCAGAGGACTAGCGGGAGGATTTACAATGAGCAGTTCTTC
>TRBV28|TRBD1|many|TRBJ2-7
CASSLNQARDRVVEQYF
TGTGCCAGCAGTTTGAACCAAGCCCGGGACAGGGTCGTCGAGCAGTACTTC
>TRBV12-3/TRBV12-4|-|-|TRBJ1-3
CASSFLGGGAGNTIYF
TGTGCCAGCAGTTTTCTCGGGGGGGGGGCTGGAAACACCATATATTTT
>TRBV19|-|few|TRBJ2-1
CATSPGEAGNEQFF
TGTGCCACTTCCCCTGGTGAGGCGGGCAATGAGCAGTTCTTC
>TRBV12-5|-|-|TRBJ1-3
CASGAGKFSGNTIYF
TGTGCTAGTGGAGCAGGAAAATTCTCTGGAAACACCATATATTTT
>TRBV5-1|-|-|TRBJ2-1
CASSRTPANNDEQFF
TGCGCCAGCAGCCGCACCCCTGCCAACAATGATGAGCAGTTCTTC
>TRBV7-2|TRBD2|-|TRBJ2-1
CASTPPGGRAYNEQFF
TGTGCCAGCACCCCTCCTGGAGGGAGGGCCTACAATGAGCAGTTCTTC
>TRBV7-2|TRBD2|-|TRBJ2-3
CASSLVLGGGLADTQYF
TGTGCCAGCAGCTTAGTCTTGGGGGGAGGGTTGGCCGATACGCAGTATTTT
>TRBV7-2|-|many|TRBJ2-3
CASSLGGDTDTQYF
TGTGCCAGCAGCTTAGGCGGGGACACAGATACGCAGTATTTT
>TRBV11-2|-|many|TRBJ2-2
CASSSTELNTGELFF
TGTGCCAGCAGCTCCACAGAACTGAACACCGGGGAGCTGTTTTTT
>TRBV7-6|TRBD2|many|TRBJ2-5
CASSSRLAGGLETQYF
TGTGCCAGCAGCTCTCGACTAGCGGGAGGGTTGGAGACCCAGTACTTC
>TRBV7-7|TRBD2|many|TRBJ2-1
CASSSGLANEQFF
TGTGCTAGCAGCTCGGGACTAGCTAATGAGCAGTTCTTC
>TRBV7-6|TRBD2|-|TRBJ2-1
CASSLGAGARNEQFF
TGTGCCAGCAGCTTAGGTGCGGGAGCTCGTAATGAGCAGTTCTTC
>TRBV20-1|-|-|TRBJ2-2
CSARVTGELFF
TGCAGTGCTAGAGTCACCGGGGAGCTGTTTTTT
>TRBV6-5|TRBD1|few|TRBJ2-2
CASKGTGVTGELFF
TGTGCCAGCAAAGGGACAGGAGTAACCGGGGAGCTGTTTTTT
>TRBV6-1|-|many|TRBJ1-1
CASSRDTEAFF
TGTGCCAGCAGTAGGGACACTGAAGCTTTCTTT
>TRBV18|-|few|TRBJ1-1
CASSPLEVSNTEAFF
TGTGCCAGCTCACCACTAGAGGTGTCAAACACTGAAGCTTTCTTT
>TRBV6-2/TRBV6-3|TRBD1|-|TRBJ1-1
CASSQDRGWNTEAFF
TGTGCCAGCAGCCAAGACAGGGGCTGGAACACTGAAGCTTTCTTT
>TRBV24-1|-|-|TRBJ1-1
CATSDWGNTEAFF
TGTGCCACCAGTGATTGGGGGAACACTGAAGCTTTCTTT
>TRBV7-2|-|many|TRBJ2-3
CASSLGGAGAADTQYF
TGTGCCAGCAGCTTAGGGGGGGCTGGCGCGGCAGATACGCAGTATTTT
>TRBV19|-|-|TRBJ2-2
CASSFPLGTGASNTGELFF
TGTGCCAGTAGTTTTCCCCTTGGTACAGGAGCCTCGAACACCGGGGAGCTGTTTTTT
>TRBV25-1|TRBD2|-|TRBJ2-2
CASTGLAGGELFF
TGTGCCAGCACGGGACTAGCGGGCGGGGAGCTGTTTTTT
>TRBV15|TRBD1|-|TRBJ2-5
CATSPDRGQETQYF
TGTGCCACCAGCCCTGACAGGGGCCAAGAGACCCAGTACTTC
>TRBV28|-|many|TRBJ2-3
CASSPSGSTDTQYF
TGTGCCAGCAGTCCGAGCGGGAGCACAGATACGCAGTATTTT
>TRBV2|-|once|TRBJ2-1
CASAINYNEQFF
TGTGCCAGCGCTATTAACTACAATGAGCAGTTCTTC
>TRBV14|TRBD1|-|TRBJ1-2
CASSPGTGYGYTF
TGTGCCAGCAGCCCGGGGACAGGGTATGGCTACACCTTC
>TRBV2|-|many|TRBJ2-1
CASSDGNTLGQFF
TGTGCCAGCAGTGACGGTAACACTCTCGGGCAGTTCTTC
>TRBV15|-|-|TRBJ1-1
CATSRDWGGGSTEAFF
TGTGCCACCAGCAGAGACTGGGGGGGGGGGAGCACTGAAGCTTTCTTT
>TRBV4-1|TRBD2|-|TRBJ2-1
CASSFLAGEENEQFF
TGCGCCAGCAGCTTCCTAGCGGGAGAGGAAAATGAGCAGTTCTTC
>TRBV7-2|-|-|TRBJ1-5
CASSSLGQNNQPQHF
TGTGCCAGCAGCTCGTTAGGACAGAACAATCAGCCCCAGCATTTT
>TRBV6-2/TRBV6-3|TRBD2|few|TRBJ2-1
CASSYLAGYNEQFF
TGTGCCAGCAGTTACCTAGCGGGATACAATGAGCAGTTCTTC
>TRBV7-6|-|-|TRBJ2-1
CASSSTLDNEQFF
TGTGCCAGCAGCTCCACCCTAGACAATGAGCAGTTCTTC
>TRBV4-3|-|many|TRBJ2-3
CASSQVSGTDTQYF
TGCGCCAGCAGCCAGGTTAGCGGCACAGATACGCAGTATTTT